The sequence of this T cell receptor beta chain was determined in a study of T cell therapy after organ transplantation. Looking at the study overall: T cell doses, up to 6, came every 2 weeks; follow-up lasted roughly 27 weeks. Across 2 to 6 intravenous infusions, patients got a median of 1.92 x 10^8 CMV-specific T cells.

The study's findings and limits: Confounding by concurrent antirejection or antiviral medications was not assessed.

Sequencing was performed with immunoSEQ multiplex PCR; in TCRdb, only in-frame clones are kept and a portion is missing. Of tens of thousands of clones detected, approximately 94% appear once; the ten largest clones hold around 3.2%. These patients had received solid-organ transplants and had drug-resistant or recurrent cytomegalovirus. The ends were cut back, 1 base at V and 7 bases at J, with 4 bases in the middle. Germline CDR1 and CDR2: MGHRA and YSYEKL. This CDR3 is built from 11 residues. Comments on this clone: Its antigen is as yet unknown.

The chain employs TRBV4-1 and TRBJ1-2; D uncertain. The sequencing used CD8+ T cells from blood, collected before autologous CMV-specific T cell therapy. The receptor was isolated from a human patient who had received a solid organ transplant and had CMV disease. The CDR3 nucleotides are TGCGCCAGCAGCCAAGCAGGTGGCTACACCTTC. Translating it yields CASSQAGGYTF.